Described below is a single TCR beta chain sequence and its context. Its specificity is unknown. The data derive from a study of OX40 agonist ivuxolimab in advanced cancers. Overall study context: In this trial design, patients received ivuxolimab intravenously at 0.01 to 10 mg/kg every 2 weeks. Regarding the study as a whole: On average, CD8+ T cells had more expanded clones than CD4+. Clonal expansion by week 6 occurred in CD4+ and CD8+ blood T cells (at 0.1 to 3.0 mg/kg).

Libraries were prepared by immunoSEQ multiplex PCR; TCRdb keeps only in-frame clonotypes and omits some of them. The data contain 70,000 to 95,000 clones, under 95% of them singletons. This CDR3 spans 16 amino acids. V dropped 2 bases and J dropped 2 bases, with 16 bases sitting between them. Germline V gene data show CDR1 as LNHNV and CDR2 as YYDKDF (reference sequence). The receptor's source is an adult with an advanced solid tumor such as melanoma, head and neck, liver or kidney cancer. The sequencing used CD4+ or CD8+ T cells sorted from blood, collected in a trial of the OX40 agonist ivuxolimab. The genes are TRBV15 and TRBJ2-7; D is uncertain. The CDR3 protein is CATSRFRAPSTYEQYF. The CDR3 DNA reads TGTGCCACCAGCAGATTTCGGGCTCCTTCGACCTACGAGCAGTACTTC.